The 20 T cell receptor beta chains presented below share a single source sample, sequenced in a study of blood T cell repertoires in COVID-19 (dated by TCRdb to 2020 to 2021). The receptor library was made with the immunoSEQ multiplex PCR assay. TCRdb's version of the immuneACCESS table is confined to in-frame rearrangements and falls short of the full clone set. An unresolved V gene accounts for under half of the shortfall where checked; the remainder is of unknown origin. The sample profile shows 95,000 to 110,000 clones; roughly 90% of them were found once. Jointly, the top ten make up more than 4.5% of the sample. The sequenced sample was peripheral blood. These TCRs come from a man aged 40-49 years with active or convalescent COVID-19.

J is TRBJ1-4 and V is TRBV5-1, with 8 bases fitting TRBD1. J was trimmed by 8 bases and V by 7 bases; bases with no gene match: 10. The germline V gene encodes CDR1 SGHRS and CDR2 YFSETQ. CDR3 length: 14 residues. CDR3 protein: CASAEQGGKEKLFF. CDR3 nucleotide sequence: TGCGCCAGCGCTGAACAGGGGGGGAAAGAAAAACTGTTTTTT.

CDR3 DNA sequence: TGTGCCAGCAGTCCTATGACAGGGGTGAATCAGCCCCAGCATTTT. This encodes CASSPMTGVNQPQHF. J is TRBJ1-5 and V is TRBV28, with 8 bases lining up with TRBD1. The CDR3 loop spans 15 amino acids. After removal of 5 bases from V and 4 bases from J, the junction contained 7 bases not matched to a gene. Per the germline V gene, CDR1 is MDHEN and CDR2 is SYDVKM.

The genes are TRBV27 and TRBJ1-6; D possibly corresponds to TRBD1 (5 bases). Germline V CDR1 and CDR2: MNHEY, SMNVEV (reference sequence). The CDR3 is 12 residues long. The ends were cut back, 3 bases at V and 13 bases at J, with 10 bases in the middle. The CDR3 sequence: CASSLGGLPLHF. For the CDR3, the DNA is TGTGCCAGCAGTTTGGGGGGACTGCCCCTCCACTTT.

This clone has just one count. The chain is built from TRBV19 and TRBJ2-3; possible D gene TRBD1, 6 bases. The CDR3 extends over 14 amino acids. Trimming took 7 bases from V and 1 from J, leaving 12 bases between them. Germline CDR1 reads LNHDA; CDR2 reads SQIVND (reference sequence). The DNA for the CDR3 is TGTGCCAGTACTCAGGACAGAGGCACAGATACGCAGTATTTT. Amino acids: CASTQDRGTDTQYF.

On this clone itself: The same CDR3 also results from other DNA sequences found in this sample. This chain joins TRBV28 and TRBJ1-1; no firm D call. V lost 1 base and J 3 bases, leaving 3 bases between the germline ends. CDR3 length equals 12 residues. Germline assignment: CDR1 MDHEN and CDR2 SYDVKM. The CDR3 bases are TGTGCCAGCAGTTTATCTTACACTGAAGCTTTCTTT. Protein sequence: CASSLSYTEAFF. Looking up the rest from reference TRBV28 and TRBJ1-1 gives the full variable domain: DVKVTQSSRYLVKRTGEKVFLECVQDMDHENMFWYRQDPGLGLRLIYFSYDVKMKEKGDIPEGYSVSREKKERFSLILESASTNQTSMYLCASSLSYTEAFFGQGTRLTVV.

The chain joins TRBV6-5 to TRBJ1-5; TRBD1 matches at 8 bases. With V trimmed by 7 bases and J by 3 bases, 5 bases remained unmatched. Germline loops: CDR1 MNHEY, CDR2 SVGAGI. This CDR3 has 14 residues. CDR3 protein: CASTGQGINQPQHF. CDR3 nucleotides: TGTGCCAGCACCGGACAGGGAATCAATCAGCCCCAGCATTTT.

This clone has only one observation. The CDR3 sequence: CASRWDSPTYEQYF. CDR3 DNA: TGTGCCAGCAGATGGGACAGTCCCACCTACGAGCAGTACTTC. This rearrangement joins TRBV7-2 to TRBJ2-7; TRBD1 agrees at 7 bases. Germline trimming cut 6 bases from V and 2 bases from J; bases unmatched to any gene: 7. The CDR3 runs 14 residues. The germline CDR1 and CDR2 sequences are SGHTA and FQGNSA.

The chain uses TRBV5-1 and TRBJ1-2, with no clear D. This CDR3 spans 15 amino acids. Trimming left V 7 bases short and J 4 bases short, with 20 bases between. The germline gives CDR1 SGHRS, CDR2 YFSETQ. The CDR3 loop reads CASRLSSGSGYGYTF. In DNA, the CDR3 is TGCGCCAGCCGACTATCCTCGGGGTCTGGCTATGGCTACACCTTC.

This clone was counted a few times. The V gene is TRBV6-1, the J gene TRBJ1-4; 8 bases fit TRBD1. This CDR3 region has 15 residues. Per germline, CDR1 MNHNS and CDR2 SASEGT. V shed 3 bases and J 2 bases; nucleotides not matched to a gene: 2. The CDR3 sequence is CASSDTGGTNEKLFF. In nucleotides, the CDR3 is TGTGCCAGCAGTGACACAGGGGGTACTAATGAAAAACTGTTTTTT.

This rearrangement joins TRBV19 to TRBJ2-7, with D possibly TRBD1 on 6 matching bases. The CDR3 consists of 15 residues. The germline V gene has CDR1 LNHDA and CDR2 SQIVND (reference sequence). Trimming removed 5 bases from V and 2 bases from J, with 16 bases in between. The CDR3 DNA follows: TGTGCCAGTAGTGTACCGGGACACGAGACCTACGAGCAGTACTTC. It codes for CASSVPGHETYEQYF.

The chain recombines TRBV19 with TRBJ2-4, with TRBD2 matching 7 bases. In germline, CDR1 is LNHDA, CDR2 SQIVND (reference sequence). The V and J ends lost 9 bases and 7 bases, in that order; junction bases with no gene match: 9. This CDR3 contains 13 residues. The CDR3 here is CASSPGGRNIQYF. As DNA, the CDR3 is TGTGCCAGCAGCCCGGGGGGTAGGAACATTCAGTACTTC.

This chain connects TRBV5-6 to TRBJ2-3; D not certain. The length of the CDR3 is 15 residues. The ends were cut back, 0 bases at V and 0 bases at J, with 8 bases in the middle. The germline gives CDR1 SGHDT, CDR2 YYEEEE. The CDR3 spells CASSLVGRSTDTQYF. In DNA, the CDR3 is TGTGCCAGCAGCTTGGTGGGCAGGAGCACAGATACGCAGTATTTT.

This chain uses TRBV11-2 with TRBJ2-7; TRBD2 matches 9 bases. The germline V gene has CDR1 SGHAT and CDR2 FQNNGV. V shed 5 bases and J 2 bases; nucleotides not matched to a gene: 10. The CDR3 totals 16 residues. The CDR3 protein is CASSPMRREGAYEQYF. CDR3 DNA sequence: TGTGCCAGCAGCCCAATGAGGCGGGAGGGAGCCTACGAGCAGTACTTC.

The rearrangement links TRBV30 to TRBJ1-2; no firm D call. Trimming removed 3 bases at V and 1 base at J, with 6 bases between. The CDR3 length is 12 residues. Germline V gene lookup returns CDR1 GTSNPN and CDR2 SVGIG (reference sequence). The chain's CDR3 is CAWSGDNYGYTF. The CDR3 region has the DNA TGTGCCTGGAGCGGGGATAACTATGGCTACACCTTC.

In this sample, this clone is medium-sized. This chain connects TRBV5-1 to TRBJ1-2, with 7 bases fitting TRBD1. V trimming: 1 base; J trimming: 6 bases; junction bases outside the gene matches: 3. The germline V gene encodes CDR1 SGHRS and CDR2 YFSETQ. This CDR3 contains 13 residues. The DNA for the CDR3 is TGCGCCAGCAGCTTGTATACAGGGGATGGCTACACCTTC. Translated: CASSLYTGDGYTF.

The V call is TRBV12-3 or TRBV12-4, the J call TRBJ1-2; TRBD1 might be the D (6 bases). V dropped 8 bases and J dropped 4 bases, with 8 bases sitting between them. The length of the CDR3 is 11 residues. CDR3 sequence (DNA): TGTGCCAGCGCCAGGGGCTATGGCTACACCTTC. Its protein is CASARGYGYTF.

The genes are TRBV5-4 and TRBJ1-6; TRBD1 agrees at 8 bases. The germline CDR1 and CDR2 sequences are SGHNT and YYREEE (reference sequence). CDR3 length equals 14 residues. V was pared by 3 bases and J by 10 bases, with 6 bases of the junction left unmatched. CDR3 region: CASSSTGEGSPLHF. Here the CDR3 DNA reads TGTGCCAGCAGCTCGACAGGGGAGGGATCACCCCTCCACTTT. The whole variable domain, remainder taken from reference TRBV5-4 and TRBJ1-6, is ETGVTQSPTHLIKTRGQQVTLRCSSQSGHNTVSWYQQALGQGPQFIFQYYREEENGRGNFPPRFSGLQFPNYSSELNVNALELDDSALYLCASSSTGEGSPLHFGNGTRLTVT.

The J gene is TRBJ1-2, the V gene TRBV9, with TRBD1 identical over 8 bases. With V trimmed by 0 bases and J by 5 bases, 9 bases remained unmatched. In germline, CDR1 is SGDLS, CDR2 YYNGEE. CDR3 length: 16 amino acids. The CDR3 spells CASSVAPWTGKYGYTF. The DNA for the CDR3 is TGTGCCAGCAGCGTAGCCCCATGGACAGGGAAATATGGCTACACCTTC. Based on the CDR3 plus reference TRBV9 and TRBJ1-2, the full variable domain is DSGVTQTPKHLITATGQRVTLRCSPRSGDLSVYWYQQSLDQGLQFLIQYYNGEERAKGNILERFSAQQFPDLHSELNLSSLELGDSALYFCASSVAPWTGKYGYTFGSGTRLTVV.

The CDR3 here is CASRPSGSYEQFF. In nucleotides, the CDR3 is TGTGCCAGCAGACCCAGCGGGAGCTATGAGCAGTTCTTC. The J gene is TRBJ2-1, the V gene TRBV28; 8 positions agree with TRBD2. The germline V gene encodes CDR1 MDHEN and CDR2 SYDVKM. V lost 6 bases and J lost 8; bases outside the gene matches: 6. The CDR3 covers 13 residues. The variable domain in full, with the rest retrieved from reference TRBV28 and TRBJ2-1, is DVKVTQSSRYLVKRTGEKVFLECVQDMDHENMFWYRQDPGLGLRLIYFSYDVKMKEKGDIPEGYSVSREKKERFSLILESASTNQTSMYLCASRPSGSYEQFFGPGTRLTVL.

The chain joins TRBV28 to TRBJ1-2; TRBD1 might be the D (5 bases). This CDR3 is built from 17 residues. The germline V gene has CDR1 MDHEN and CDR2 SYDVKM. V was pared by 5 bases and J by 2 bases, with 21 bases between. The CDR3 sequence: CASSLLPGGEGNYGYTF. For the CDR3, the DNA is TGTGCCAGCAGTCTACTGCCCGGGGGGGAGGGGAACTATGGCTACACCTTC.